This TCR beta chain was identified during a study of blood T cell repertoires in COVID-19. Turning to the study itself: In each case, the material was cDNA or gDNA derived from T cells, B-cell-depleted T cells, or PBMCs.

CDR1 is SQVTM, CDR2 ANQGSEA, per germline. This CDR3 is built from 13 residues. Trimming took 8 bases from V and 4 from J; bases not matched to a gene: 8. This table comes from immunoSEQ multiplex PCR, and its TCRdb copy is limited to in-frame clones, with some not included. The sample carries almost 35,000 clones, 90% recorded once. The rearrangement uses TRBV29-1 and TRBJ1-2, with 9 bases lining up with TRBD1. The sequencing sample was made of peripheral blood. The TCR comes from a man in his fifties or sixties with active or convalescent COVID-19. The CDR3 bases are TGCAGCACCGGGACAGGGCCTTCCTATGGCTACACCTTC. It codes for CSTGTGPSYGYTF.